A single sample is the source of the 3 T cell receptor beta chains below, sequenced in a study of cytomegalovirus exposure and HLA in healthy donors. The protocol was immunoSEQ multiplex PCR, while the TCRdb copy is restricted to in-frame clones and leaves out a portion. Here the sample spans around 74,000 clones, around 85% being singletons. The source material was PBMCs. Every receptor here comes from a man aged 30 to 45 in good health and CMV-seronegative.

The rearrangement joins TRBV29-1 to TRBJ2-1; tentative D call: TRBD2 (6 bases). Deletions cut 6 bases from V and 2 bases from J, with 11 bases between. The length of the CDR3 is 13 residues. In germline, CDR1 is SQVTM, CDR2 ANQGSEA. Here the CDR3 reads CSVGRNAYNEQFF. The CDR3 DNA reads TGCAGCGTCGGGAGAAACGCCTACAATGAGCAGTTCTTC.

This chain uses TRBV7-2 with TRBJ2-5, with D unresolved. CDR1 and CDR2 (germline): SGHTA, FQGNSA. Trimming took off 0 bases at V and 5 bases at J, with 4 bases between the two ends. This CDR3 has 12 residues. The CDR3: CASSLARETQYF. The DNA of the CDR3 is TGTGCCAGCAGCTTAGCGAGGGAGACCCAGTACTTC.

V gene TRBV4-3 combines with J gene TRBJ2-7; D might be TRBD2 (6 bases). The CDR3 consists of 14 residues. CDR1 and CDR2 from the germline V gene are LGHNA and YSLEER. Trimming shortened V by 1 base and J by 1 base, and 8 bases separated the two germline ends. The CDR3 DNA is TGCGCCAGCAGCCAAGGGCGGGGATCCTACGAGCAGTACTTC. Protein: CASSQGRGSYEQYF.